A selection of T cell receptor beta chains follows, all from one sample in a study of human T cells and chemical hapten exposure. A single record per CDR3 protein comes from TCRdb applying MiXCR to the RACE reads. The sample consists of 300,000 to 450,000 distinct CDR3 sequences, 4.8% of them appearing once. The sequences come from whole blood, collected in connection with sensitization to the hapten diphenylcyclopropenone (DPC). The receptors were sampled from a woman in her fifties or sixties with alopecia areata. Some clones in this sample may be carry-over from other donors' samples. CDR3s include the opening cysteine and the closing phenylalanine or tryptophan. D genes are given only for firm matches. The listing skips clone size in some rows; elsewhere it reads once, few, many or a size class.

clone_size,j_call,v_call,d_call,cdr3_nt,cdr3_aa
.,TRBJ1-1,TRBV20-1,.,TGCAGTGCTAGCGGTAGGAGGGGCGGAAACACTGAAGCTTTCTTT,CSASGRRGGNTEAFF
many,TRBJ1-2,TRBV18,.,TGTGCCAGCTCACCCGGGGGGGGCGACTATGGCTACACCTTC,CASSPGGGDYGYTF
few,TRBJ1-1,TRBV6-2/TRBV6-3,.,TGTGCCAGCAGTTACTCATCCGGGGTTGGGACTGAAGCTTTCTTT,CASSYSSGVGTEAFF
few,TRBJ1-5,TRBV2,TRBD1,TGTGCCAGCAGTCGGGACAGGTGGAATCAGCCCCAGCATTTT,CASSRDRWNQPQHF
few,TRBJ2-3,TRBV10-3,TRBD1,TGTGCCATCAGTTCCCCGGGACAGGGGCCAGATACGCAGTATTTT,CAISSPGQGPDTQYF
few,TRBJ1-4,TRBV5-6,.,TGTGCCAGCAGCTTCGGACAGACCAATGAAAAACTGTTTTTT,CASSFGQTNEKLFF
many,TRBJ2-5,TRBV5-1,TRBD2,TGCGCCAGCAGGAGCGGGGGAGAGACCCAGTACTTC,CASRSGGETQYF
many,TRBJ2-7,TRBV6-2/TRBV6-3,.,TGTGCCAGCAGTTACGGGTTAGTGCTCTACGAGCAGTACTTC,CASSYGLVLYEQYF
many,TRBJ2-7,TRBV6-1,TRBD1,TGTGCCAGCAGTGAAAGTACCACAGGGGATTACGAGCAGTACTTC,CASSESTTGDYEQYF
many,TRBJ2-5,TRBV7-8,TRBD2,TGTGCCAGCAGAAACATACCCAGCGGGGGGGCCAAAGAGACCCAGTACTTC,CASRNIPSGGAKETQYF
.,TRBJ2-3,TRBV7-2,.,TGTGCCAGCAGTTCGGCATCTAGCACAGATACGCAGTATTTT,CASSSASSTDTQYF
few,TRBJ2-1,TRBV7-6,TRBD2,TGTGCCAGCAGTTATACTAGCGGGAGCTCCTACAATGAGCAGTTCTTC,CASSYTSGSSYNEQFF
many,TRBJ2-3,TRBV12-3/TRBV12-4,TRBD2,TGTGCCAGCAGTCCCCCTAGCGGGGGAAGCACAGATACGCAGTATTTT,CASSPPSGGSTDTQYF
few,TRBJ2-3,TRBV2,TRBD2,TGTGCCAGCAGTGGGACTAGCGGGAAGTCAGATACGCAGTATTTT,CASSGTSGKSDTQYF
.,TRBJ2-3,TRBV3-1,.,TGTGCCAGCAGCCAGGACGCCGTCTCAGATACGCAGTATTTT,CASSQDAVSDTQYF
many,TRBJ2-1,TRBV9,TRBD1,TGTGCCAGCGGACAGGGCTCCTACAATGAGCAGTTCTTC,CASGQGSYNEQFF
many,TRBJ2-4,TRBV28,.,TGTGCCAGCAGTTTACACCTAGGAGCCAAAAACATTCAGTACTTC,CASSLHLGAKNIQYF
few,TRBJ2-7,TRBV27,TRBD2,TGTGCCAGCAGTTTAATCCCCTCGGGACCGGGGGGCGAGCAGTACTTC,CASSLIPSGPGGEQYF
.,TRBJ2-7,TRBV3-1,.,TGTGCCAGCAGCCAAGATCTGGTAAACGAGCAGTACTTC,CASSQDLVNEQYF
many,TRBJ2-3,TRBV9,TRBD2,TGTGCCAGCAGCGCCAGCGGGGGAGCTAGCACAGATACGCAGTATTTT,CASSASGGASTDTQYF
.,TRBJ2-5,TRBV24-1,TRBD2,TGTGCCACCAGTGACCGGACTAGCGGGTCCAACCAAGAGACCCAGTACTTC,CATSDRTSGSNQETQYF
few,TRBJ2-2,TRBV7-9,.,TGTGCCAGCACCGACATTACCGGGGAGCTGTTTTTT,CASTDITGELFF
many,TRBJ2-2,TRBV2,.,TGTGCCAGCGAGGCCTTTAGCTCCGGGGAGCTGTTTTTT,CASEAFSSGELFF
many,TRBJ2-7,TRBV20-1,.,TGCAGTGCCCCCTCCTACGAGCAGTACTTC,CSAPSYEQYF
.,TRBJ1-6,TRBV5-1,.,TGCGCCAGCAGCTTGGGGGACCGCTCCTATAATTCACCCCTCCACTTT,CASSLGDRSYNSPLHF
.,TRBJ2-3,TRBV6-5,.,TGTGCCAGCATTTCGGTTGGGGCAACGCAGTATTTT,CASISVGATQYF
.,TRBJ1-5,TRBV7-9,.,TGTGCCAGCAGCTTAGGGAGACAAGGCAATCAGCCCCAGCATTTT,CASSLGRQGNQPQHF
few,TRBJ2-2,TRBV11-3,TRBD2,TGTGCCAGCAGCTTAGTTGCAGCGGGAGGCACCGGGGAGCTGTTTTTT,CASSLVAAGGTGELFF
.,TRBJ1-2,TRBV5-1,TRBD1,TGCGCCAGCAGCGGGACAGGACGGCAGTGGGGCTACACCTTC,CASSGTGRQWGYTF
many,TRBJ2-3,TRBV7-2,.,TGTGCCAGCAGCGGAAGACTAGAAGCAGATACGCAGTATTTT,CASSGRLEADTQYF
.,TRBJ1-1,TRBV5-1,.,TGCGCCAGCAGCTTGGAGTGGGCACAGAACACTGAAGCTTTCTTT,CASSLEWAQNTEAFF